Following are 20 T cell receptor beta chains from one sample sequenced in a study of cytomegalovirus exposure and HLA in healthy donors. The PCR made use of 60 Vbeta and 13 Jbeta primers. Only in-frame clones appear in the TCRdb table, and some are missing; sequencing was by immunoSEQ multiplex PCR. The sample includes over 150,000 clones, over 60% seen only once; the top ten take 2.8%. Source material: PBMCs. Receptor source: a woman aged 30 to 39 in good health and CMV-seronegative.

This clone is a singleton in its sample. The chain uses TRBV7-2 and TRBJ2-5; TRBD1 aligns across 7 bases. In germline, CDR1 is SGHTA, CDR2 FQGNSA. There are 14 residues in the CDR3. J lost 1 base, V lost 7 bases, and 6 bases had no gene match. CDR3 sequence (DNA): TGTGCCAGCACCTTGAACAGGGGCCAAGAGACCCAGTACTTC. Amino acid sequence: CASTLNRGQETQYF. Full variable domain (remainder filled in from reference TRBV7-2 and TRBJ2-5): GAGVSQSPSNKVTEKGKDVELRCDPISGHTALYWYRQSLGQGLEFLIYFQGNSAPDKSGLPSDRFSAERTGGSVSTLTIQRTQQEDSAVYLCASTLNRGQETQYFGPGTRLLVL.

This clone was observed a few times. This chain joins TRBV7-2 and TRBJ2-1; 10 bases fit TRBD2. This CDR3 spans 15 amino acids. With V trimmed by 3 bases and J by 7 bases, 6 bases remained unmatched. Germline V gene lookup returns CDR1 SGHTA and CDR2 FQGNSA. The CDR3, as DNA: TGTGCCAGCAGCTTCATAGCGGGAGGAGGAAATGAGCAGTTCTTC. Amino acid sequence: CASSFIAGGGNEQFF.

The rearrangement links TRBV4-3 to TRBJ2-1; a possible D gene is TRBD2 (7 bases). Germline V CDR1 and CDR2: LGHNA, YSLEER. The CDR3 is 16 residues long. The V and J ends lost 0 bases and 4 bases respectively, with 13 bases between them. The DNA for the CDR3 is TGCGCCAGCAGCCAAGATAGGGGGAGGGGTTACAATGAGCAGTTCTTC. The encoded protein is CASSQDRGRGYNEQFF.

V and J are TRBV19 and TRBJ2-1; D is unresolved. V was pared by 4 bases and J by 2 bases, with 15 bases between. There are 16 residues in the CDR3. From germline, CDR1 is LNHDA and CDR2 SQIVND (reference sequence). The CDR3 region has the DNA TGTGCCAGTAGTAGCCGCCAGGAACCCACCTACAATGAGCAGTTCTTC. As protein: CASSSRQEPTYNEQFF.

The chain uses TRBV27 and TRBJ2-7, with 7 bases fitting TRBD2. The CDR3 spans 18 residues. Trimming at V came to 4 bases and at J to 2 bases, leaving 17 bases not matched to a gene. In germline, CDR1 is MNHEY, CDR2 SMNVEV (reference sequence). CDR3 nucleotide sequence: TGTGCCAGCAGTTACCGAACCCTACTGCGGGAGCCTCCCTACGAGCAGTACTTC. It encodes CASSYRTLLREPPYEQYF.

V and J are TRBV6-1 and TRBJ2-1; possibly TRBD1 for D (5 bases). CDR1 and CDR2 (germline): MNHNS, SASEGT. The CDR3 loop spans 14 amino acids. V lost 2 bases to trimming and J lost 10 bases, with 15 bases between them. The CDR3 DNA follows: TGTGCCAGCAGTGAAAGTACAGGTACAGAGGAGCAGTTCTTC. It specifies CASSESTGTEEQFF.

The V and J genes are TRBV7-8 and TRBJ1-5, with D perhaps TRBD1 (6 bases). Deletions cut 3 bases from V and 2 bases from J, with 11 bases between. The CDR3 totals 15 residues. CDR1 and CDR2 (germline): SGHVS, FQNEAQ. The CDR3 here is CASSLSGGGNQPQHF. The CDR3 coding sequence is TGTGCCAGCAGCTTGTCTGGGGGCGGCAATCAGCCCCAGCATTTT. Combining the CDR3 with reference TRBV7-8 and TRBJ1-5 gives the whole variable domain GAGVSQSPRYKVAKRGQDVALRCDPISGHVSLFWYQQALGQGPEFLTYFQNEAQLDKSGLPSDRFFAERPEGSVSTLKIQRTQQEDSAVYLCASSLSGGGNQPQHFGDGTRLSIL.

This clone was counted between two and nine times. V gene TRBV29-1 combines with J gene TRBJ1-4; 7 nucleotides align to TRBD1. This CDR3 contains 14 residues. The junction had 10 bases not matched to a gene; V was cut back by 5 bases and J by 7 bases. Germline V lookup: CDR1 SQVTM, CDR2 ANQGSEA. CDR3 protein: CSVYNRGESEKLFF. In DNA form, the CDR3 reads TGCAGCGTTTATAACAGGGGCGAAAGTGAAAAACTGTTTTTT.

This clone was counted a few times. The chain links TRBV6-1 to TRBJ1-2; D perhaps matches TRBD1 (5 bases). This CDR3 has 13 amino acids. Germline V CDR1 and CDR2: MNHNS, SASEGT. V gave up 3 bases and J gave up 4 bases, with 9 bases separating them. In nucleotides, the CDR3 is TGTGCCAGCAGTGATGTAGGGGTCTATGGCTACACCTTC. Protein: CASSDVGVYGYTF.

J is TRBJ1-1 and V is TRBV20-1; D not certain. This CDR3 spans 11 amino acids. Trimming cost V 3 bases and J 1 base, with 3 bases left between them. Germline V gene data show CDR1 as DFQATT and CDR2 as SNEGSKA (reference sequence). The CDR3 spells CSASGNTEAFF. CDR3 DNA: TGCAGTGCTAGCGGGAACACTGAAGCTTTCTTT.

The genes are TRBV7-2 and TRBJ2-5; TRBD2 aligns across 10 bases. The CDR3 consists of 16 residues. In germline, CDR1 is SGHTA, CDR2 FQGNSA. V was pared by 5 bases and J by 5 bases, with 11 bases of the junction left unmatched. The CDR3 loop reads CASSLIRAGGGETQYF. The DNA for the CDR3 is TGTGCCAGCAGCCTCATCAGAGCGGGAGGGGGGGAGACCCAGTACTTC.

V usage is TRBV19 and J usage is TRBJ2-7; D perhaps matches TRBD1 (6 bases). V lost 4 bases and J lost 2, with 12 bases in between. Germline CDR1 is LNHDA and CDR2 is SQIVND (reference sequence). The CDR3 spans 14 residues. DNA of the CDR3: TGTGCCAGTAGTAACCGGGCAGGGGCCTACGAGCAGTACTTC. This codes for CASSNRAGAYEQYF.

The gene calls are TRBV18 and TRBJ1-2; a possible D gene is TRBD1 (6 bases). The germline V gene has CDR1 KGHSH and CDR2 LQKENI. The V gene lost 3 bases and the J gene lost 3 bases, with 11 bases spanning the gap. The CDR3 spans 14 residues. CDR3 nucleotides: TGTGCCAGCTCACCCGGACAGACGTACTATGGCTACACCTTC. Translating it yields CASSPGQTYYGYTF.

The V call is TRBV30, the J call TRBJ1-1; D is uncertain. V was cut by 2 bases and J by 3 bases, with 10 bases left in between. This CDR3 is 13 amino acids long. The V gene's germline CDR1 is GTSNPN and CDR2 SVGIG (reference sequence). For the CDR3, the DNA is TGTGCCTGGAGTACCCCACGGGACACTGAAGCTTTCTTT. This codes for CAWSTPRDTEAFF.

This chain uses TRBV4-3 with TRBJ2-7, with 10 bases matching TRBD2. The CDR3 is 15 residues long. Germline V gives CDR1 LGHNA, CDR2 YSLEER. Unmatched junction bases numbered 2, after V lost 0 bases and J lost 3 bases. In nucleotides, the CDR3 is TGCGCCAGCAGCCAAGATCAGCGGGAGGGCTACGAGCAGTACTTC. It is translated as CASSQDQREGYEQYF.

The chain's CDR3 is CASSQGALLSYEQYF. CDR3 nucleotides: TGCGCCAGCAGCCAAGGTGCGCTACTCTCCTACGAGCAGTACTTC. The chain recombines TRBV4-1 with TRBJ2-7; no firm D call. The CDR3 covers 15 residues. Deletions cut 1 base from V and 0 bases from J, with 10 bases between. Germline V lookup: CDR1 MGHRA, CDR2 YSYEKL.

J is TRBJ1-6 and V is TRBV6-5, with a weak D call TRBD1 (6 bases). Trimming shortened V by 4 bases and J by 6 bases, and 7 bases separated the two germline ends. This CDR3 comprises 13 residues. Germline V gene lookup returns CDR1 MNHEY and CDR2 SVGAGI. The CDR3 here is CASSWDINSPLHF. CDR3 coding DNA: TGTGCCAGCAGTTGGGACATTAATTCACCCCTCCACTTT.

The J gene is TRBJ2-5, the V gene TRBV5-6; no definite D call. The J call may be incorrect, as the DNA end agrees better with TRBJ2-7. The CDR3 covers 13 residues. Germline V gives CDR1 SGHDT, CDR2 YYEEEE. The CDR3 protein is CASSLANYYEQYF. CDR3 bases: TGTGCCAGCAGCTTGGCCAACTACTACGAGCAGTACTTC.

The V gene is TRBV4-1, the J gene TRBJ2-3, with D possibly TRBD1 on 5 matching bases. In germline, CDR1 is MGHRA, CDR2 YSYEKL. V lost 0 bases to trimming and J lost 1 base, with 11 bases between them. The length of the CDR3 is 16 residues. This CDR3 is CASSQDGVQGTDTQYF. In nucleotides, the CDR3 is TGCGCCAGCAGCCAAGATGGGGTACAGGGCACAGATACGCAGTATTTT.

This clone was recorded only once. CDR3 region: CASSEQRGGNQPQHF. The CDR3 nucleotides read TGTGCCAGCAGTGAACAAAGGGGGGGGAATCAGCCCCAGCATTTT. This sequence joins TRBV6-1 and TRBJ1-5; D is perhaps TRBD1 (6 bases). CDR1 is MNHNS, CDR2 SASEGT, per germline. The CDR3 covers 15 residues. Trimming took off 2 bases at V and 4 bases at J, with 12 bases between the two ends.